The 31 T cell receptor beta chains below were found in one sample sequenced in a study of early T cells in non-severe SARS-CoV-2 infection. TCRdb reprocessed the 5' RACE reads via MiXCR and lists one record per CDR3 protein. The table shows about 34,000 distinct CDR3 sequences, with 5% to 7% occurring only once. The sample taken for sequencing was whole blood. All receptors derive from an adult who was a healthcare worker with PCR-confirmed SARS-CoV-2 infection or an uninfected control (not recorded which).

A few counts support this clonotype. This chain uses TRBV7-2 with TRBJ2-7, with 9 positions matching TRBD2. J was trimmed by 2 bases and V by 4 bases; bases with no gene match: 9. The CDR3 covers 16 residues. The germline V gene encodes CDR1 SGHTA and CDR2 FQGNSA. The CDR3 sequence is CASSSHLAGAAYEQYF. CDR3 in DNA: TGTGCCAGCAGCTCACATTTAGCGGGGGCCGCCTACGAGCAGTACTTC.

This clonotype was seen many times. The CDR3 is CAWSGGSQETQYF. CDR3 in DNA: TGTGCCTGGAGTGGGGGTAGCCAAGAGACCCAGTACTTC. The chain recombines TRBV30 with TRBJ2-5; D is undetermined. Germline values: CDR1 GTSNPN, CDR2 SVGIG (reference sequence). Trimming took off 1 base at V and 1 base at J, with 7 bases between the two ends. This CDR3 has 13 residues.

The sample holds many counts of this clonotype. The chain is built from TRBV4-3 and TRBJ2-5, with 7 bases identical to TRBD1. This CDR3 region has 15 residues. Germline values: CDR1 LGHNA, CDR2 YSLEER. Trimming took 2 bases from V and 5 from J; bases not matched to a gene: 8. CDR3 nucleotides: TGCGCCAGCAGCCAAAGTCGGACAGGAGTGGAGACCCAGTACTTC. Amino acid sequence: CASSQSRTGVETQYF.

The chain employs TRBV7-6 and TRBJ2-5; D is perhaps TRBD1 (6 bases). The CDR3 totals 14 residues. Trimming left V 1 base short and J 7 bases short, with 13 bases between. Per the germline V gene, CDR1 is SGHVS and CDR2 is FNYEAQ. CDR3 sequence: CASSLGPGEGTQYF. The CDR3 DNA reads TGTGCCAGCAGCTTAGGTCCAGGGGAAGGGACCCAGTACTTC.

The table lists this clonotype with many counts. This chain links TRBV5-6 with TRBJ1-1; a possible D gene is TRBD1 (6 bases). The CDR3 covers 13 residues. Germline-derived CDR1 and CDR2 are SGHDT and YYEEEE. V was shortened by 2 bases and J by 6 bases, with 11 bases between the two germline ends. The CDR3: CASSLTGSPEAFF. Here the CDR3 DNA reads TGTGCCAGCAGCTTAACAGGGAGCCCTGAAGCTTTCTTT.

The chain joins TRBV2 to TRBJ1-2; maybe TRBD1 (6 bases). Germline CDR1 reads SNHLY; CDR2 reads FYNNEI. This CDR3 is 10 amino acids long. V gave up 10 bases and J gave up 8 bases, with 11 bases separating them. The DNA of the CDR3 is TGTGCCAACAGGGTTCTGGGCTACACCTTC. Its protein product is CANRVLGYTF.

This clonotype was seen ten or more times. The chain recombines TRBV20-1 with TRBJ1-6; no reliable D call. Trimming cost V 5 bases and J 13 bases, with 15 bases left between them. Germline V gene lookup returns CDR1 DFQATT and CDR2 SNEGSKA (reference sequence). CDR3 length: 12 amino acids. The CDR3 sequence is CSARRIEEPLHF. CDR3 nucleotide sequence: TGCAGTGCTCGCCGAATTGAAGAGCCCCTCCACTTT.

The V call is TRBV7-8, the J call TRBJ2-7; 7 nucleotides line up with TRBD1. V trimming: 1 base; J trimming: 0 bases; junction bases outside the gene matches: 9. CDR3 length: 17 residues. The germline V gene has CDR1 SGHVS and CDR2 FQNEAQ. CDR3 nucleotide sequence: TGTGCCAGCAGCTTAGTCTATAGGACAGGAAGCTCCTACGAGCAGTACTTC. This codes for CASSLVYRTGSSYEQYF.

This clonotype was detected many times. V is TRBV4-1 and J is TRBJ2-1; D may be TRBD2 (5 bases). The CDR3 loop spans 15 amino acids. The V end was cut by 10 bases, the J end by 0 bases, with 16 bases between. Germline assignment: CDR1 MGHRA and CDR2 YSYEKL. CDR3 in amino acids: CATSMDFASYNEQFF. CDR3 in DNA: TGCGCCACCTCGATGGACTTCGCCTCCTACAATGAGCAGTTCTTC.

This clonotype was recorded many times. The chain carries TRBV9 and TRBJ2-3; D ambiguous. Trimming left V 0 bases short and J 1 base short, with 6 bases between. Germline V gene lookup returns CDR1 SGDLS and CDR2 YYNGEE. The CDR3 spans 14 residues. In DNA, the CDR3 is TGTGCCAGCAGCGTAGAGGCTGGCACAGATACGCAGTATTTT. Protein product: CASSVEAGTDTQYF.

This sequence joins TRBV18 and TRBJ2-7; 8 positions match TRBD1. V shed 3 bases and J 2 bases; nucleotides not matched to a gene: 6. Germline V gene sequence: CDR1 KGHSH, CDR2 LQKENI. This CDR3 is built from 15 residues. This CDR3 reads CASSPRDRYPYEQYF. DNA for the CDR3: TGTGCCAGCTCACCTCGGGACAGGTACCCCTACGAGCAGTACTTC.

The rearrangement joins TRBV30 to TRBJ1-4; D unresolved. Germline assignment: CDR1 GTSNPN and CDR2 SVGIG (reference sequence). There are 13 residues in the CDR3. The ends were cut back, 5 bases at V and 5 bases at J, with 12 bases in the middle. DNA for the CDR3: TGTGCCTGGGACCAAGGACTAAATGAAAAACTGTTTTTT. Its translation is CAWDQGLNEKLFF.

This clonotype was seen a handful of times. The rearrangement joins TRBV18 to TRBJ2-7, with 7 bases fitting TRBD2. The CDR3 length is 16 residues. The junction had 10 bases not matched to a gene; V was cut back by 3 bases and J by 2 bases. The V gene's germline CDR1 is KGHSH and CDR2 LQKENI. This CDR3 is CASSPDSGLRPYEQYF. CDR3 nucleotides: TGTGCCAGCTCACCTGATAGCGGGCTCCGCCCCTACGAGCAGTACTTC. The full variable domain, its missing parts supplied by reference TRBV18 and TRBJ2-7, is NAGVMQNPRHLVRRRGQEARLRCSPMKGHSHVYWYRQLPEEGLKFMVYLQKENIIDESGMPKERFSAEFPKEGPSILRIQQVVRGDSAAYFCASSPDSGLRPYEQYFGPGTRLTVT.

Ten or more counts support this clonotype. This chain links TRBV20-1 with TRBJ2-7; D is perhaps TRBD1 (6 bases). The CDR3 runs 12 residues. Germline loops: CDR1 DFQATT, CDR2 SNEGSKA (reference sequence). Trimming took 6 bases from V and 5 from J, leaving 14 bases between them. The CDR3 sequence is CSASAQGNEQYF. The CDR3 nucleotides read TGCAGTGCCTCCGCACAGGGAAACGAGCAGTACTTC.

This clonotype has ten or more counts. This chain links TRBV24-1 with TRBJ2-5; D is uncertain. Trimming removed 4 bases from V and 2 bases from J, with 13 bases in between. The CDR3 sequence is 15 residues long. Germline loops: CDR1 KGHDR, CDR2 SFDVKD. CDR3 sequence: CATSEKVLLQETQYF. Here the CDR3 DNA reads TGTGCCACCAGTGAGAAGGTACTTCTTCAAGAGACCCAGTACTTC.

This clonotype was observed a handful of times. The V gene is TRBV28, the J gene TRBJ1-5; no definite D call. The CDR3 consists of 11 residues. Germline CDR1 reads MDHEN; CDR2 reads SYDVKM. The V end was cut by 5 bases, the J end by 5 bases, with 4 bases between. CDR3: CASSTYQPQHF. The CDR3 nucleotides are TGTGCCAGCAGTACCTATCAGCCCCAGCATTTT.

This clonotype appeared many times. The V gene is TRBV6-6, the J gene TRBJ2-3; 8 bases line up with TRBD2. This CDR3 has 13 amino acids. The germline V gene has CDR1 MNHNY and CDR2 SVGAGI (reference sequence). The V segment lost 11 bases and the J segment 3 bases; nucleotides outside the gene matches: 7. This chain's CDR3 is CAVTGLETDTQYF. The CDR3 nucleotides are TGTGCCGTTACGGGACTAGAAACAGATACGCAGTATTTT.

The sample holds many counts of this clonotype. The rearrangement links TRBV9 to TRBJ1-5; D may be TRBD1 (5 bases). CDR3 length equals 15 residues. With 3 bases removed from V and 3 bases from J, the gap between germline ends came to 13 bases. Looked up from germline, CDR1 is SGDLS and CDR2 is YYNGEE. In DNA form, the CDR3 reads TGTGCCAGCAGCGAGGGGACGCAAATCAATCAGCCCCAGCATTTT. It is translated as CASSEGTQINQPQHF.

This clonotype was recorded at least ten times. The rearrangement links TRBV20-1 to TRBJ1-4; D is ambiguous. CDR1 DFQATT and CDR2 SNEGSKA come from the germline V gene (reference sequence). CDR3 length equals 16 residues. V shed 1 base and J shed 6 bases, with 18 bases lying between them. The CDR3 region is CSARGRFLGPYEKLFF. The CDR3 DNA is TGCAGTGCTAGAGGGAGGTTTTTGGGTCCCTATGAAAAACTGTTTTTT.

A remark on this clonotype: A much larger clone differs from this one at a single base, so this may be a read error. This CDR3 fails to terminate in the conserved phenylalanine or tryptophan, so it likely reflects a read error. V is TRBV5-1 and J is TRBJ2-7; D possibly corresponds to TRBD2 (5 bases). From germline, CDR1 is SGHRS and CDR2 YFSETQ. The CDR3 is 14 residues long. V lost 2 bases, J lost 0 bases, and 9 bases lay in between. The DNA for the CDR3 is TGCGCCAGCAGCTTCGGGGTATTCTCCTACGAGCAGTACTAC. Its translation: CASSFGVFSYEQYY.

This clonotype appeared many times. The CDR3 DNA is TGTGCCAGCAAACTGACGGATAGCAATCAGCCCCAGCATTTT. This sequence encodes CASKLTDSNQPQHF. The V gene is TRBV28, the J gene TRBJ1-5, with unresolved D. There are 14 residues in the CDR3. V was pared by 7 bases and J by 0 bases, with 10 bases between. Per germline, CDR1 MDHEN and CDR2 SYDVKM. Full variable domain (rest looked up from reference TRBV28 and TRBJ1-5): DVKVTQSSRYLVKRTGEKVFLECVQDMDHENMFWYRQDPGLGLRLIYFSYDVKMKEKGDIPEGYSVSREKKERFSLILESASTNQTSMYLCASKLTDSNQPQHFGDGTRLSIL.

The V gene is TRBV2, the J gene TRBJ2-1; 9 nucleotides line up with TRBD2. The germline CDR1 and CDR2 sequences are SNHLY and FYNNEI. The ends lost 3 bases at V and 7 bases at J; junction bases unmatched: 7. The CDR3 loop spans 15 amino acids. This CDR3 is CASSEEAGGGNEQFF. CDR3 bases: TGTGCCAGCAGTGAGGAAGCGGGGGGCGGAAATGAGCAGTTCTTC.

With regard to this clonotype: This may come from a read error, since a much larger clone is one base off. The gene calls are TRBV12-3 or TRBV12-4 and TRBJ2-5; D is undetermined. This CDR3 contains 13 residues. CDR3 sequence: CVSTPGGQETQYF. CDR3 coding DNA: TGTGTCAGCACCCCGGGCGGCCAAGAGACCCAGTACTTC.

This chain joins TRBV30 and TRBJ2-7; D is perhaps TRBD1 (6 bases). Germline V CDR1 and CDR2: GTSNPN, SVGIG (reference sequence). Between the trimmed V and J ends, which lost 4 bases and 2 bases, there was a span of 18 bases. The CDR3 is 15 amino acids. DNA for the CDR3: TGTGCCTGGATCGGGCCGGGACAAGCGACCTACGAGCAGTACTTC. Translated: CAWIGPGQATYEQYF.

A remark on this clonotype: This may come from a read error, since a much larger clone is one base off. V is TRBV5-5 and J is TRBJ1-1; unclear D gene. CDR3 length: 14 residues. The germline V gene encodes CDR1 SGHKS and CDR2 YYEKEE (reference sequence). This CDR3 is CTSSLVLVNTEAFF. The CDR3, as DNA: TGTACCAGCAGCTTGGTACTCGTGAACACTGAAGCTTTCTTT.

This clonotype was observed a few times. J is TRBJ2-1 and V is TRBV7-9; possible D gene TRBD2, 5 bases. The CDR3 sequence is 16 residues long. Trimming took off 2 bases at V and 7 bases at J, with 18 bases between the two ends. Germline-derived CDR1 and CDR2 are SEHNR and FQNEAQ (reference sequence). The CDR3: CASSLSLGSAANEQFF. In nucleotides, the CDR3 is TGTGCCAGCAGCTTAAGTTTGGGGAGTGCGGCGAATGAGCAGTTCTTC.

J is TRBJ2-3 and V is TRBV10-1; no definite D call. V gave up 2 bases and J gave up 2 bases, with 5 bases separating them. The CDR3 runs 13 residues. The germline V gene has CDR1 WNHNN and CDR2 SYGVQD (reference sequence). The DNA for the CDR3 is TGCGCCAGCAGTGAGAGGGTCACAGATACGCAGTATTTT. Translating it yields CASSERVTDTQYF.

The CDR3 DNA is TGTGCCAGCGCAGAGATCAATCAGCCCCAGCATTTT. It translates to CASAEINQPQHF. The chain joins TRBV28 to TRBJ1-5; D ambiguous. The V end lost 8 bases, the J end lost 3 bases, and 8 bases lay between the germline ends. This CDR3 has 12 residues. Germline V CDR1 and CDR2: MDHEN, SYDVKM.

This clonotype was recorded at least ten times. V and J are TRBV7-9 and TRBJ2-4; D uncertain. V gave up 5 bases and J gave up 6 bases, with 14 bases separating them. CDR1 SEHNR and CDR2 FQNEAQ come from the germline V gene (reference sequence). The CDR3 runs 14 residues. As DNA, the CDR3 is TGTGCCAGCAGCCCATCAGGACCCGGAAACATTCAGTACTTC. Its translation is CASSPSGPGNIQYF.

This chain links TRBV6-2 or TRBV6-3 with TRBJ1-2, with D unresolved. CDR3 length equals 14 residues. V was shortened by 0 bases and J by 8 bases, with 13 bases between the two germline ends. Germline CDR1 MNHEY, CDR2 SVGEGT. The CDR3 reads CASSYSQPILGYTF. The CDR3 bases are TGTGCCAGCAGTTACTCCCAGCCCATCCTGGGCTACACCTTC.

The chain recombines TRBV6-1 with TRBJ2-7; possibly TRBD1 or TRBD2 for D (6 bases each). The CDR3 runs 12 residues. V was clipped by 2 bases and J by 7 bases, with 9 bases between them. The germline V gene has CDR1 MNHNS and CDR2 SASEGT. CDR3 protein: CASSEQGREQYF. DNA of the CDR3: TGTGCCAGCAGTGAACAGGGGAGGGAGCAGTACTTC.